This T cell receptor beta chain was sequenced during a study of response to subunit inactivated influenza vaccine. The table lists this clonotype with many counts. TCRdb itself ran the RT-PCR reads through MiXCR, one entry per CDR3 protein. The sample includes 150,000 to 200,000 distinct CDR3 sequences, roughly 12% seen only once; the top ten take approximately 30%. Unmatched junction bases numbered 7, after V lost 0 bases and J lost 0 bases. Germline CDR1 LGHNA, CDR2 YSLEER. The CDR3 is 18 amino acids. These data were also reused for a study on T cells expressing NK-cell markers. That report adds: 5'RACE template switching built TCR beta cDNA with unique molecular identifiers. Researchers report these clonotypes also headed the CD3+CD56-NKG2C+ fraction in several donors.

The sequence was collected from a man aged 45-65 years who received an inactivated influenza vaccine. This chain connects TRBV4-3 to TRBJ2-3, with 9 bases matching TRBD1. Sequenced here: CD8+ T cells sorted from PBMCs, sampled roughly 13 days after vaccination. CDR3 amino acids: CASSQEDYGQGSTDTQYF. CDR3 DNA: TGCGCCAGCAGCCAAGAAGACTATGGACAGGGGAGCACAGATACGCAGTATTTT.